This is a list of T cell receptor beta chains from one sample in a study of shared clonotypes between healthy human individuals. TCRdb's copy holds only in-frame clones and misses some; the assay was immunoSEQ multiplex PCR. The profile shows 550,000 to 700,000 clones, about three quarters of them singletons. The material sequenced was memory CD4+ T cells sorted from blood. These TCRs come from a woman between 25 and 40 years old in good health. CDR3s include the opening cysteine and the closing phenylalanine or tryptophan. D genes are given only for firm matches. Rows give clone size only sometimes, using once, few, many, or a class for an expanded clone.

V: TRBV5-1; D: -; J: TRBJ1-5; length: 15; size: -; CDR3: CASSVGASGNQPQHF; DNA: TGCGCCAGCAGTGTGGGCGCATCTGGCAATCAGCCCCAGCATTTT
V: TRBV28; D: -; J: TRBJ1-2; length: 13; size: -; CDR3: CASISTENYGYTF; DNA: TGTGCCAGCATTTCGACAGAAAACTATGGCTACACCTTC
V: TRBV6-5; D: -; J: TRBJ2-2; length: 15; size: -; CDR3: CASSSGQRNTGELFF; DNA: TGTGCCAGCAGTTCGGGTCAGAGAAACACCGGGGAGCTGTTTTTT
V: TRBV28; D: TRBD2; J: TRBJ2-2; length: 18; size: -; CDR3: CASSMGLAGGPGTGELFF; DNA: TGTGCCAGCAGCATGGGACTAGCGGGAGGGCCCGGCACCGGGGAGCTGTTTTTT
V: TRBV7-9; D: TRBD1; J: TRBJ2-1; length: 15; size: -; CDR3: CASSSGQGVANEQFF; DNA: TGTGCCAGCAGCTCGGGACAGGGGGTGGCTAATGAGCAGTTCTTC
V: TRBV10-3; D: TRBD2; J: TRBJ2-1; length: 15; size: few; CDR3: CATLRTSGSRDEQFF; DNA: TGTGCCACCCTCCGGACTAGCGGGAGTAGGGATGAGCAGTTCTTC
V: TRBV28; D: -; J: TRBJ2-3; length: 15; size: few; CDR3: CASSFRRTLSNTQYF; DNA: TGTGCCAGCAGTTTTCGGAGGACTCTTAGCAATACGCAGTATTTT
V: TRBV4-2; D: TRBD1; J: TRBJ1-2; length: 18; size: -; CDR3: CASSQAGGGQGSGYGYTF; DNA: TGTGCCAGCAGCCAAGCTGGAGGAGGACAGGGAAGCGGCTATGGCTACACCTTC
V: TRBV6-1; D: -; J: TRBJ2-3; length: 15; size: -; CDR3: CASSLERTSTDTQYF; DNA: TGTGCCAGCAGCTTAGAGCGGACTAGCACAGATACGCAGTATTTT
V: TRBV18; D: -; J: TRBJ1-3; length: 14; size: -; CDR3: CASSPESSGNTIYF; DNA: TGTGCCAGCTCACCCGAGAGCTCTGGAAACACCATATATTTT
V: TRBV7-9; D: -; J: TRBJ2-2; length: 15; size: -; CDR3: CASSLIGANTGELFF; DNA: TGTGCCAGCAGCTTAATCGGGGCGAACACCGGGGAGCTGTTTTTT
V: TRBV6-5; D: -; J: TRBJ1-1; length: 11; size: few; CDR3: CASKGVTEAFF; DNA: TGTGCCAGCAAAGGGGTCACTGAAGCTTTCTTT
V: TRBV5-1; D: TRBD1; J: TRBJ1-5; length: 15; size: -; CDR3: CASSLTGESNQPQHF; DNA: TGCGCCAGCAGCCTGACAGGGGAAAGCAATCAGCCCCAGCATTTT
V: TRBV5-1; D: -; J: TRBJ1-4; length: 13; size: -; CDR3: CASSTSTSEKLFF; DNA: TGCGCCAGCAGTACATCGACTTCTGAAAAACTGTTTTTT
V: TRBV7-2; D: -; J: TRBJ1-3; length: 12; size: -; CDR3: CASSFYGNTIYF; DNA: TGTGCCAGCAGCTTTTACGGAAACACCATATATTTT
V: TRBV5-5; D: TRBD2; J: TRBJ2-7; length: 13; size: -; CDR3: CASGLPGSTSEYF; DNA: TGTGCCAGCGGATTGCCAGGGTCGACTAGCGAGTACTTC
V: TRBV29-1; D: -; J: TRBJ1-4; length: 13; size: -; CDR3: CSVQSRENEKLFF; DNA: TGCAGCGTCCAGAGCAGAGAGAATGAAAAACTGTTTTTT
V: TRBV18; D: -; J: TRBJ1-1; length: 12; size: -; CDR3: CASSRGDTEAFF; DNA: TGTGCCAGCTCACGGGGCGACACTGAAGCTTTCTTT
V: TRBV11-1; D: TRBD1; J: TRBJ2-7; length: 14; size: few; CDR3: CASSLGQGLYEQYF; DNA: TGTGCCAGCAGCTTGGGACAGGGTCTTTACGAGCAGTACTTC
V: TRBV6-4; D: TRBD2; J: TRBJ2-3; length: 14; size: -; CDR3: CASSPGLETDTQYF; DNA: TGTGCCAGCAGCCCTGGACTAGAAACAGATACGCAGTATTTT
V: TRBV11-2; D: TRBD2; J: TRBJ2-1; length: 15; size: -; CDR3: CASSFTSGAYNEQFF; DNA: TGTGCCAGCAGCTTTACTAGCGGGGCCTACAATGAGCAGTTCTTC
V: TRBV2; D: -; J: TRBJ2-4; length: 14; size: -; CDR3: CASTLATAKNIQYF; DNA: TGTGCCAGCACCTTAGCGACTGCCAAAAACATTCAGTACTTC
V: TRBV6-1; D: TRBD2; J: TRBJ2-2; length: 18; size: few; CDR3: CASSEGARLAGLTGELFF; DNA: TGTGCCAGCAGTGAAGGCGCACGACTAGCGGGTCTCACCGGGGAGCTGTTTTTT
V: TRBV4-2; D: -; J: TRBJ2-3; length: 18; size: once; CDR3: CASSRTSSPGVYTDTQYF; DNA: TGTGCCAGCAGCCGGACCTCGAGCCCAGGCGTATACACAGATACGCAGTATTTT
V: TRBV10-3; D: TRBD2; J: TRBJ2-3; length: 17; size: -; CDR3: CAISEGTSGGSTDTQYF; DNA: TGTGCCATCAGTGAGGGGACTAGCGGGGGAAGCACAGATACGCAGTATTTT
V: TRBV7-6; D: TRBD2; J: TRBJ2-1; length: 14; size: -; CDR3: CASSSRLAGGEQFF; DNA: TGTGCCAGCAGCTCCCGACTAGCGGGAGGCGAGCAGTTCTTC
V: TRBV4-1; D: -; J: TRBJ1-5; length: 14; size: once; CDR3: CASSQDSSSQPQHF; DNA: TGCGCCAGCAGCCAAGATTCTTCAAGTCAGCCCCAGCATTTT
V: TRBV28; D: TRBD2; J: TRBJ2-1; length: 19; size: -; CDR3: CASSLQPPSGGGPNNEQFF; DNA: TGTGCCAGCAGTTTACAGCCCCCTTCTGGGGGAGGGCCGAACAATGAGCAGTTCTTC
V: TRBV7-9; D: -; J: TRBJ2-5; length: 16; size: few; CDR3: CASSFLRGLGGETQYF; DNA: TGTGCCAGCAGCTTCCTCAGGGGTCTCGGCGGAGAGACCCAGTACTTC
V: TRBV6-5; D: -; J: TRBJ1-5; length: 14; size: -; CDR3: CASSSRGFVEPQHF; DNA: TGTGCCAGCAGTTCCAGGGGTTTTGTAGAGCCCCAGCATTTT
V: TRBV29-1; D: -; J: TRBJ2-7; length: 12; size: -; CDR3: CSVSGDAYEQYF; DNA: TGCAGCGTTTCGGGTGATGCCTACGAGCAGTACTTC
V: TRBV20-1; D: -; J: TRBJ1-5; length: 11; size: few; CDR3: CSASLLGPQHF; DNA: TGCAGTGCTAGCCTGCTGGGGCCCCAGCATTTT
V: TRBV5-1; D: TRBD2; J: TRBJ2-7; length: 15; size: few; CDR3: CASRLAGGPRYEQYF; DNA: TGCGCCAGCAGGTTAGCGGGAGGGCCTCGGTACGAGCAGTACTTC
V: TRBV18; D: TRBD2; J: TRBJ2-7; length: 14; size: -; CDR3: CASSLAGGTYEQYF; DNA: TGTGCCAGCTCACTAGCGGGAGGGACCTACGAGCAGTACTTC
V: TRBV30; D: TRBD2; J: TRBJ2-3; length: 13; size: many; CDR3: CAWSGVAGDTQYF; DNA: TGTGCCTGGAGTGGCGTAGCGGGAGATACGCAGTATTTT
V: TRBV5-1; D: -; J: TRBJ2-7; length: 13; size: -; CDR3: CASSANPAAEQYF; DNA: TGCGCCAGCAGCGCAAACCCCGCAGCCGAGCAGTACTTC
V: TRBV4-1; D: -; J: TRBJ2-7; length: 15; size: -; CDR3: CASSQVVIVSYEQYF; DNA: TGCGCCAGCAGCCAAGTTGTTATAGTCTCCTACGAGCAGTACTTC
V: TRBV4-2; D: -; J: TRBJ2-1; length: 15; size: -; CDR3: CASAHRPDWTNEQFF; DNA: TGTGCCAGCGCACATAGGCCGGACTGGACGAATGAGCAGTTCTTC
V: TRBV7-9; D: TRBD2; J: TRBJ2-5; length: 15; size: few; CDR3: CASSSVSGGQETQYF; DNA: TGTGCCAGCAGCTCCGTTAGCGGGGGACAAGAGACCCAGTACTTC
V: TRBV19; D: -; J: TRBJ2-2; length: 15; size: -; CDR3: CASSIQDSNTGELFF; DNA: TGTGCCAGTAGTATCCAGGACTCGAACACCGGGGAGCTGTTTTTT
V: TRBV10-3; D: -; J: TRBJ1-3; length: 11; size: -; CDR3: CACRGGNTIYF; DNA: TGTGCCTGTCGGGGTGGAAACACCATATATTTT
V: TRBV4-1; D: TRBD2; J: TRBJ2-5; length: 20; size: -; CDR3: CASSQDKGLAGLWGQETQYF; DNA: TGCGCCAGCAGCCAAGATAAGGGTCTAGCGGGACTGTGGGGCCAAGAGACCCAGTACTTC
V: TRBV4-1; D: TRBD1; J: TRBJ1-2; length: 15; size: -; CDR3: CASSQLQGAYYGYTF; DNA: TGCGCCAGCAGCCAACTACAGGGGGCGTACTATGGCTACACCTTC
V: TRBV6-1; D: -; J: TRBJ2-7; length: 11; size: -; CDR3: CASSEGAAQYF; DNA: TGTGCCAGCAGTGAAGGCGCGGCGCAGTACTTC
V: TRBV28; D: -; J: TRBJ1-1; length: 14; size: -; CDR3: CASRVRGLRTEAFF; DNA: TGTGCCAGCAGAGTCAGGGGACTAAGAACTGAAGCTTTCTTT
V: TRBV28; D: TRBD2; J: TRBJ2-4; length: 13; size: -; CDR3: CASRREAVNIQYF; DNA: TGTGCCAGCAGGCGGGAGGCGGTGAACATTCAGTACTTC
V: TRBV14; D: -; J: TRBJ1-1; length: 17; size: -; CDR3: CASSQDLGPLRNTEAFF; DNA: TGTGCCAGCAGCCAAGATCTGGGACCCTTAAGGAACACTGAAGCTTTCTTT
V: TRBV7-2; D: -; J: TRBJ1-1; length: 13; size: -; CDR3: CASSLVQDTEAFF; DNA: TGTGCCAGCAGCTTAGTACAGGACACTGAAGCTTTCTTT
V: TRBV9; D: -; J: TRBJ1-1; length: 14; size: once; CDR3: CASSVVLEWTEAFF; DNA: TGTGCCAGCAGCGTAGTTTTGGAATGGACTGAAGCTTTCTTT
V: TRBV7-9; D: -; J: TRBJ2-1; length: 13; size: -; CDR3: CASPGRAYNEQFF; DNA: TGTGCCAGCCCAGGTAGGGCCTACAATGAGCAGTTCTTC
V: TRBV28; D: TRBD1; J: TRBJ2-5; length: 15; size: -; CDR3: CASSFRDRVPETQYF; DNA: TGTGCCAGCAGTTTCCGGGACAGGGTCCCGGAGACCCAGTACTTC
V: TRBV29-1; D: -; J: TRBJ2-1; length: 12; size: -; CDR3: CSVVTVWSEQFF; DNA: TGCAGCGTTGTAACAGTCTGGAGTGAGCAGTTCTTC
V: TRBV7-9; D: -; J: TRBJ1-3; length: 13; size: -; CDR3: CASSRPTGNTIYF; DNA: TGTGCCAGCAGTCGGCCGACAGGAAACACCATATATTTT
V: TRBV5-1; D: TRBD1; J: TRBJ2-1; length: 15; size: few; CDR3: CASSLGDRDTGEQFF; DNA: TGCGCCAGCAGCTTGGGGGACAGGGACACAGGTGAGCAGTTCTTC
V: TRBV5-1; D: TRBD1; J: TRBJ1-2; length: 15; size: -; CDR3: CASSPWGDRNYGYTF; DNA: TGCGCCAGCAGCCCTTGGGGGGACAGAAACTATGGCTACACCTTC
V: TRBV7-2; D: -; J: TRBJ2-1; length: 14; size: -; CDR3: CASSADYASSEQFF; DNA: TGTGCCAGCAGCGCGGACTATGCTTCAAGTGAGCAGTTCTTC
V: TRBV10-2; D: TRBD2; J: TRBJ2-7; length: 17; size: -; CDR3: CASSEFGLAGKKYEQYF; DNA: TGCGCCAGCAGTGAGTTTGGACTAGCGGGGAAGAAGTACGAGCAGTACTTC